Below are 22 T cell receptor beta chains sequenced from a single sample in a study of cytomegalovirus exposure and HLA in healthy donors (dated 2017 in TCRdb). The receptor library was made with the immunoSEQ multiplex PCR assay. For the multiplex PCR, a mixture combining 60 forward primers for TCR Vbeta segments and 13 reverse primers for TCR Jbeta segments was used. The table comes from immuneACCESS by way of TCRdb, which keeps in-frame sequences with V and J called. Part of the clones is missing from these tables; in studies checked, under half for an unresolved V gene and the rest for unknown reasons. For this sample the table gives 150,000 to 200,000 clones, of which 75% to 90% were detected only once. The ten largest make up around 6.9% of the sample. The sample consisted of PBMCs. These receptors all come from a male donor in good health and CMV-seropositive.

CDR3 sequence (DNA): TGCAGCGTTGAAACAGGGGCCAACTATGGCTACACCTTC. Protein sequence: CSVETGANYGYTF. The chain joins TRBV29-1 to TRBJ1-2; the match to TRBD1 covers 7 bases. V was clipped by 2 bases and J by 2 bases; unmatched bases: 2. Germline V CDR1 and CDR2: SQVTM, ANQGSEA. This CDR3 is 13 amino acids long.

This chain connects TRBV9 to TRBJ1-2; no firm D call. In germline, CDR1 is SGDLS, CDR2 YYNGEE. Between the trimmed V and J ends, which lost 0 bases and 7 bases, there was a span of 13 bases. The CDR3 is 14 residues long. The DNA of the CDR3 is TGTGCCAGCAGCGTAGGGCAAGCCTCGGGTGGCTACACCTTC. Residues: CASSVGQASGGYTF.

The CDR3 is CASSPVRRASQPQHF. The CDR3 DNA reads as TGTGCCAGCAGCCCCGTGAGGAGAGCTTCTCAGCCCCAGCATTTT. The rearrangement uses TRBV27 and TRBJ1-5; no definite D call. V was clipped by 6 bases and J by 6 bases, with 18 bases between them. The CDR3 spans 15 residues. Germline V CDR1 and CDR2: MNHEY, SMNVEV (reference sequence).

The J gene is TRBJ2-7, the V gene TRBV30; possible D gene TRBD2, 6 bases. Germline CDR1 GTSNPN, CDR2 SVGIG (reference sequence). V was pared by 4 bases and J by 2 bases, with 12 bases between. The CDR3 consists of 13 residues. DNA of the CDR3: TGTGCCTGGAATCCCGCGGGACCCTACGAGCAGTACTTC. Encoded protein: CAWNPAGPYEQYF.

The CDR3 sequence: CASSRPGQGIYGYTF. The DNA for the CDR3 is TGTGCCAGCAGTCGACCGGGACAGGGTATTTATGGCTACACCTTC. This chain connects TRBV5-4 to TRBJ1-2; 9 nucleotides agree with TRBD1. This CDR3 contains 15 residues. Per the germline V gene, CDR1 is SGHNT and CDR2 is YYREEE (reference sequence). V dropped 5 bases and J dropped 5; count of bases not matched to a gene: 10.

As for this clone: A read error may account for a junction end that differs from germline. J is TRBJ2-5 and V is TRBV7-7; 8 bases align to TRBD1. Germline V lookup: CDR1 SSHAT, CDR2 FNYEAQ (reference sequence). There are 14 residues in the CDR3. CDR3 bases: TGTGCTAGCAGCCGGGGACAGGCCCAAGAGACCCAGTACTTC. It yields the protein CASSRGQAQETQYF.

The CDR3 DNA reads TGTGCCAGCAGCTTCCACGGTAGCTCTTTGGGAGCTCATACGCAGTATTTT. Translation gives CASSFHGSSLGAHTQYF. V is TRBV7-3 and J is TRBJ2-3; D is perhaps TRBD2 (5 bases). The CDR3 has 17 amino acids. Trimming removed 3 bases at V and 7 bases at J, with 23 bases between. Germline values: CDR1 SGHTA, CDR2 FQGTGA.

For this clone: The same CDR3 arises from other DNA sequences in this sample as well. The chain combines TRBV30 with TRBJ1-1, with D perhaps TRBD1 (6 bases). This CDR3 contains 18 residues. CDR1 is GTSNPN, CDR2 SVGIG, per germline (reference sequence). The germline V and J ends were trimmed by 3 bases and 7 bases, with 30 bases remaining between them. CDR3 bases: TGTGCCTGGAGCCCGAGACCGCCAGGGACACCGGTCCGGGTTGAAGCTTTCTTT. This translates into CAWSPRPPGTPVRVEAFF. Together with reference TRBV30 and TRBJ1-1, the CDR3 gives the full variable domain: SQTIHQWPATLVQPVGSPLSLECTVEGTSNPNLYWYRQAAGRGLQLLFYSVGIGQISSEVPQNLSASRPQDRQFILSSKKLLLSDSGFYLCAWSPRPPGTPVRVEAFFGQGTRLTVV.

This clone was observed once. The chain links TRBV6-1 to TRBJ2-7; D is possibly TRBD1 (6 bases). V lost 2 bases, J lost 3 bases, and 11 bases lay in between. The CDR3 covers 14 residues. Germline V gene data show CDR1 as MNHNS and CDR2 as SASEGT. The DNA for the CDR3 is TGTGCCAGCAGTGAAAACTCACAGGGCTACGAGCAGTACTTC. This sequence encodes CASSENSQGYEQYF.

The CDR3 DNA follows: TGTGCCAGCAGGATTGGGCTAGCGGGAACGTACCAAGAGACCCAGTACTTC. The encoded protein is CASRIGLAGTYQETQYF. The chain uses TRBV11-3 and TRBJ2-5; 9 positions agree with TRBD2. The junction had 11 bases not matched to a gene; V was cut back by 6 bases and J by 0 bases. The length of the CDR3 is 17 residues. CDR1 is SGHNT, CDR2 YENEEA, per germline. Supplemented by reference TRBV11-3 and TRBJ2-5, the full variable domain reads EAGVVQSPRYKIIEKKQPVAFWCNPISGHNTLYWYLQNLGQGPELLIRYENEEAVDDSQLPKDRFSAERLKGVDSTLKIQPAELGDSAVYLCASRIGLAGTYQETQYFGPGTRLLVL.

The rearrangement joins TRBV10-3 to TRBJ1-6; 8 positions match TRBD1. CDR3 length: 15 residues. Trimming took 0 bases from V and 6 from J; bases not matched to a gene: 1. Germline V CDR1 and CDR2: ENHRY, SYGVKD. Here the CDR3 reads CAISESQGANSPLHF. The CDR3 nucleotides read TGTGCCATCAGTGAGTCTCAGGGGGCTAATTCACCCCTCCACTTT.

The chain carries TRBV18 and TRBJ2-5; weak D call: TRBD2 (5 bases). Trimming took off 0 bases at V and 4 bases at J, with 12 bases between the two ends. The length of the CDR3 is 15 residues. The germline gives CDR1 KGHSH, CDR2 LQKENI. CDR3 residues: CASSPPASRGETQYF. In nucleotides, the CDR3 is TGTGCCAGCTCACCACCGGCCTCACGGGGAGAGACCCAGTACTTC.

The V call is TRBV28, the J call TRBJ1-2; D is ambiguous. In germline, CDR1 is MDHEN, CDR2 SYDVKM. V was pared by 2 bases and J by 6 bases, with 10 bases between. The CDR3 runs 13 residues. This CDR3 reads CASSLVGRNGYTF. The CDR3 nucleotides read TGTGCCAGCAGTTTAGTGGGGAGGAATGGCTACACCTTC.

V gene TRBV10-3 combines with J gene TRBJ1-4; 10 bases are shared with TRBD1. The CDR3 consists of 14 residues. Losses at the gene ends were 6 bases for V and 13 bases for J; bases not matched to a gene: 11. The germline V gene encodes CDR1 ENHRY and CDR2 SYGVKD. The CDR3 spells CAISSSDRGGVLFF. The CDR3, as DNA: TGTGCCATCAGCTCCTCGGACAGGGGGGGAGTACTGTTTTTT.

This rearrangement joins TRBV11-3 to TRBJ1-4; no reliable D call. V lost 4 bases, J lost 7 bases, and 7 bases lay in between. The CDR3 contains 12 residues. In germline, CDR1 is SGHNT, CDR2 YENEEA. CDR3 sequence reads: CASSSLPEKLFF. CDR3 nucleotide sequence: TGTGCCAGCAGCTCCCTACCTGAAAAACTGTTTTTT.

The chain has TRBV9 and TRBJ2-3; TRBD1 might be the D (6 bases). Germline CDR1 and CDR2: SGDLS and YYNGEE. The germline V and J ends were trimmed by 2 bases and 3 bases, with 10 bases remaining between them. The CDR3 runs to 14 residues. Written as DNA, the CDR3 is TGTGCCAGCAGCGTGGGACAAGCGACAGATACGCAGTATTTT. Amino acids: CASSVGQATDTQYF.

This chain links TRBV7-9 with TRBJ2-5; the match to TRBD1 covers 9 bases. Germline V gene sequence: CDR1 SEHNR, CDR2 FQNEAQ (reference sequence). V was clipped by 2 bases and J by 5 bases; unmatched bases: 6. The CDR3 has 15 amino acids. The CDR3 is CASSLPTGGRETQYF. The CDR3 DNA reads as TGTGCCAGCAGCTTACCGACAGGGGGGAGGGAGACCCAGTACTTC. The full variable domain, in which reference TRBV7-9 and TRBJ2-5 provide the parts outside the CDR3, is DTGVSQNPRHKITKRGQNVTFRCDPISEHNRLYWYRQTLGQGPEFLTYFQNEAQLEKSRLLSDRFSAERPKGSFSTLEIQRTEQGDSAMYLCASSLPTGGRETQYFGPGTRLLVL.

As DNA, the CDR3 is TGTGCCTGGGCGGCAGGGGTTGGGTACACTGAAGCTTTCTTT. Translation gives CAWAAGVGYTEAFF. This sequence joins TRBV30 and TRBJ1-1, with D tentatively TRBD1 (6 bases). CDR3 length: 14 residues. Germline V gene lookup returns CDR1 GTSNPN and CDR2 SVGIG (reference sequence). V lost 5 bases to trimming and J lost 3 bases, with 16 bases between them.

The gene calls are TRBV27 and TRBJ1-1, with TRBD1 matching 8 bases. V lost 5 bases to trimming and J lost 2 bases; unmatched junction nucleotides: 4. There are 14 residues in the CDR3. CDR1 is MNHEY and CDR2 is SMNVEV in the germline V gene (reference sequence). The CDR3 sequence is CASSPRGLNTEAFF. As DNA, the CDR3 is TGTGCCAGCAGTCCCAGGGGGCTAAACACTGAAGCTTTCTTT.

The sample holds a few counts of this clone. This rearrangement joins TRBV30 to TRBJ1-5; 7 bases agree with TRBD1. The CDR3 is 13 residues long. Germline V CDR1 and CDR2: GTSNPN, SVGIG (reference sequence). The V and J ends lost 1 base and 6 bases, in that order; junction bases with no gene match: 3. CDR3 nucleotide sequence: TGTGCCTGGAGTGGACAGGGCAGTCAGCCCCAGCATTTT. Amino acid sequence: CAWSGQGSQPQHF. Full variable domain (missing parts from reference TRBV30 and TRBJ1-5): SQTIHQWPATLVQPVGSPLSLECTVEGTSNPNLYWYRQAAGRGLQLLFYSVGIGQISSEVPQNLSASRPQDRQFILSSKKLLLSDSGFYLCAWSGQGSQPQHFGDGTRLSIL.

The rearrangement uses TRBV6-1 and TRBJ2-2; 10 bases are shared with TRBD1. J gave up 5 bases and V 3 bases, and 3 bases lay outside the gene matches. Germline CDR1 is MNHNS and CDR2 is SASEGT. This CDR3 comprises 15 residues. The CDR3 loop is CASSEDRGITGELFF. CDR3 DNA sequence: TGTGCCAGCAGTGAGGACAGGGGGATTACCGGGGAGCTGTTTTTT.

The rearrangement uses TRBV4-3 and TRBJ2-2; TRBD2 agrees at 10 bases. Trimming removed 2 bases from V and 5 bases from J; junction bases left unmatched: 2. The CDR3 is 15 amino acids. Germline V gives CDR1 LGHNA, CDR2 YSLEER. The CDR3 loop is CASSQLAGVTGELFF. CDR3 nucleotides: TGCGCCAGCAGCCAACTAGCGGGAGTTACCGGGGAGCTGTTTTTT.